This T cell receptor beta chain was recovered during a study of regulatory T cells in long-lasting Graves disease. About the research overall: Graves' patients, newly diagnosed, had taken antithyroid drugs under 3 months.

Building the TCR beta libraries relied on iRepertoire HTBI primers, and CDR3 regions underwent Arm-PCR. TCRdb redid the calling of the multiplex PCR reads with MiXCR, one entry per CDR3 protein. There are hundreds of thousands of distinct CDR3 sequences in the sample; less than 20% occur only once, and about 11% lies in the top ten. This clonotype was observed a few times. V dropped 4 bases and J dropped 3; count of bases not matched to a gene: 5. Germline CDR1 SGHNT, CDR2 YYREEE (reference sequence). This CDR3 spans 14 amino acids. The time point denotes: newly diagnosed GD, antithyroid drugs for less than 3 months. After RNA was extracted from PBMCs, the TCR library was made from it. This same sample was also part of a study on T cells in Graves' hyperthyroidism and ophthalmopathy.

The chain carries TRBV5-4 and TRBJ1-1; the match to TRBD1 covers 8 bases. The source is a woman in her twenties or thirties with Graves disease. Specimen: peripheral blood mononuclear cells (PBMCs), collected at new diagnosis, from a patient treated with antithyroid drugs. CDR3 coding DNA: TGTGCCAGCAGCCTCAGGGGGCTAGACACTGAAGCTTTCTTT. Amino acids: CASSLRGLDTEAFF.